The rows below give T cell receptor beta chains drawn from one sample of a study of blood T cell repertoires in COVID-19. Repertoires were generated with immunoSEQ multiplex PCR, while TCRdb's copy carries only in-frame clones and drops some. The sample lists approximately 290,000 clones, over 75% occurring once. Source material: peripheral blood. The receptors were gathered from a human donor with COVID-19, enrolled during active disease. The donor label of this sample is uncertain. Each CDR3 is given without its conserved first and last residue. Size is omitted from some rows. Given values are once, few, many or a class for expanded clones.

j_gene,abundance,v_gene,CDR3aa
TRBJ2-1,once,TRBV4-1,ASSRLGAGVGNEQF
TRBJ1-1,NA,TRBV5-1,ASSLQPGTGGDEAF
TRBJ1-2,NA,TRBV29-1,SVEVRQAS
TRBJ1-6,NA,TRBV28,ASSPLPQDSPLH
TRBJ2-5,NA,TRBV7-2,ASSLVGLVGVVGQETQY
TRBJ1-6,NA,TRBV18,ASSPGGSENSPLH
TRBJ1-4,NA,TRBV19,ASSTPTGYNEKLF
TRBJ2-2,NA,TRBV7-2,ASISAPPGSGELF
TRBJ1-2,few,TRBV6-5,ASSYGQGGYGYT
TRBJ1-3,NA,TRBV11-2,ASSPRTGSGNTIY
TRBJ2-1,NA,TRBV5-1,ASSLALLPHNEQF
TRBJ1-3,NA,TRBV5-1,ASSLDTVENTIY
TRBJ1-1,NA,TRBV7-9,ASSFGGSPNTEAF
TRBJ1-1,NA,TRBV28,ASSLRFWTEAF
TRBJ2-3,NA,TRBV27,AHPWGGDTQY
TRBJ2-5,NA,TRBV7-8,ASSWTSRQETQY
TRBJ2-3,NA,TRBV19,ASSGTGRRTDTQY
TRBJ2-7,NA,TRBV28,ASTESGLAESYEQY
TRBJ1-2,NA,TRBV19,ASRAQGHYGYT
TRBJ1-2,NA,TRBV19,ASSDRDRILPTPGYT
TRBJ2-5,NA,TRBV2,ASRDRVGETQY
TRBJ1-3,NA,TRBV7-6,ASRSRESSGNTIY
TRBJ2-3,NA,TRBV7-9,ASSFNRGMGTDTQY
TRBJ2-2,NA,TRBV29-1,SAKTGPTNTGELF
TRBJ2-3,NA,TRBV2,ASRGALAGESGTQY
TRBJ1-1,NA,TRBV3-1/TRBV3-2,ASSLRGRENTEAF
TRBJ2-7,NA,TRBV7-8,ASSDGRGPWEQY
TRBJ1-5,NA,TRBV6-5,ASRRQGQDQPQH
TRBJ2-1,NA,TRBV7-9,ASILGGLHYNEQF
TRBJ1-5,NA,TRBV5-4,ASSFGEGNQPQH